The source of this T cell receptor beta chain is a study of cytomegalovirus exposure and HLA in healthy donors. In regard to this clone: Its target is not known.

The germline CDR1 and CDR2 sequences are LNHDA and SQIVND (reference sequence). Trimming removed 3 bases at V and 8 bases at J, with 10 bases between. This CDR3 is 12 amino acids long. Primers: 60 Vbeta forward and 13 Jbeta reverse. The protocol was immunoSEQ multiplex PCR, while the TCRdb copy is restricted to in-frame clones and leaves out a portion. The profile shows 200,000 or so clones, roughly 84% of them singletons. Findings and limits, study-wide: Altogether, 150 to 200 TCR beta chains were recorded as cytomegalovirus-associated. Rare TCR sequences predominated, though certain public TCRs were found in many donors.

The gene calls are TRBV19 and TRBJ1-2, with D unresolved. This TCR derives from a boy between 10 and 17 years old in good health and CMV-seronegative. The sequenced sample was PBMCs. CDR3 coding DNA: TGTGCCAGTAGTATCCGACTTGGGGGCTACACCTTC. This translates into CASSIRLGGYTF.